This T cell receptor (beta chain) originates from a study of shared clonotypes between healthy human individuals. The J segment lost 3 bases and the V segment lost 3 bases, leaving 5 bases of the junction unmatched. CDR1 MGHRA and CDR2 YSYEKL come from the germline V gene. The CDR3 is made up of 16 amino acids. The naive CD8 fraction comprised CD45RO-negative cells positively selected for CCR7 and excluded terminally differentiated effector memory CD45RA+ cells. All donors were Caucasian adults living in Nashville, Tennessee. The assay was immunoSEQ multiplex PCR, and TCRdb's table has in-frame clones only and misses some. The table lists some 1,900,000 clones, approximately 94% of them singletons, with more than 0.9% in the top ten.

This sequence originates from a man aged 18-30 years in good health. Material: naive CD8+ T cells sorted from blood. The chain employs TRBV4-1 and TRBJ1-2, with 12 bases aligning to TRBD1. The CDR3 bases are TGCGCCAGCAGCCATGTCGGGACAGGGGGCGACTATGGCTACACCTTC. Translation: CASSHVGTGGDYGYTF.